A selection of T cell receptor beta chains follows, all from one sample in a study of shared T cell receptors in the human thymus. Here immunoSEQ multiplex PCR was the method, and the copy in TCRdb shows in-frame clones only, minus some. This sample carries some 700,000 clones, 85% to 90% of them seen once, and the ten largest clones take 0.008% to 0.011%. These data were likewise used in another study, on human thymus T cells.

The sequenced sample was thymocytes. The receptors stem from a boy younger than two with a congenital heart defect. Each CDR3 is given with its conserved first and last residue. Fields, in order: V gene, D gene, J gene, clone size, CDR3 DNA, CDR3 protein. The D gene is left open where the match is weak. Clone size appears in some rows only: once, few, many, or a class for an expanded clone.

v_gene: TRBV6-1
d_gene: NA
j_gene: TRBJ2-3
abundance: NA
CDR3nt: TGTGCCAGCAGTGAACTAGCCACAGATACGCAGTATTTT
CDR3aa: CASSELATDTQYF

v_gene: TRBV4-2
d_gene: NA
j_gene: TRBJ2-7
abundance: NA
CDR3nt: TGTGCCAGCAGCCAAGTAGCGACAAGCTCCTACGAGCAGTACTTC
CDR3aa: CASSQVATSSYEQYF

v_gene: TRBV11-3
d_gene: NA
j_gene: TRBJ2-2
abundance: NA
CDR3nt: TGTGCCAGCAGCTTAGGCTTGAGACAGATGACCGGGGAGCTGTTTTTT
CDR3aa: CASSLGLRQMTGELFF

v_gene: TRBV6-1
d_gene: TRBD2
j_gene: TRBJ2-3
abundance: NA
CDR3nt: TGTGCCACTACTAGCGGGAGGGTTCATCAGTATTTT
CDR3aa: CATTSGRVHQYF

v_gene: TRBV6-1
d_gene: NA
j_gene: TRBJ2-3
abundance: NA
CDR3nt: TGTGCCAGCAGTGACCCCCGTTTCCAGGGGAACGCAGATACGCAGTATTTT
CDR3aa: CASSDPRFQGNADTQYF

v_gene: TRBV11-3
d_gene: TRBD1
j_gene: TRBJ2-2
abundance: NA
CDR3nt: TGTGCCAGCAGCCCCCGGACAGGGGGCGACACCGGGGAGCTGTTTTTT
CDR3aa: CASSPRTGGDTGELFF

v_gene: TRBV11-3
d_gene: NA
j_gene: TRBJ2-1
abundance: NA
CDR3nt: TGTGCCAGCAGCTTATGGGGGCCCGGTCCGGGCCCACAATATGAGCAGTTCTTC
CDR3aa: CASSLWGPGPGPQYEQFF

v_gene: TRBV11-3
d_gene: TRBD1
j_gene: TRBJ1-2
abundance: NA
CDR3nt: TGTGCCAGCAGCTTTTTTATCCGGGACAGGGGGTTTGTGAGAGACTATGGCTACACCTTC
CDR3aa: CASSFFIRDRGFVRDYGYTF

v_gene: TRBV30
d_gene: NA
j_gene: TRBJ2-7
abundance: NA
CDR3nt: TGTGCCTGGAGTGTTGAGGGAGGGGGTGAGCAGTACTTC
CDR3aa: CAWSVEGGGEQYF

v_gene: TRBV7-8
d_gene: NA
j_gene: TRBJ2-7
abundance: once
CDR3nt: TGTGCCAGCAGCTTAGGGGGCGGGGAGATCTACGAGCAGTACTTC
CDR3aa: CASSLGGGEIYEQYF

v_gene: TRBV5-6
d_gene: NA
j_gene: TRBJ2-7
abundance: once
CDR3nt: TGTGCCAGCAGCGTCGCCCTCCAGGGATTCCTCTACGAGCAGTACTTC
CDR3aa: CASSVALQGFLYEQYF

v_gene: TRBV6-5
d_gene: NA
j_gene: TRBJ2-3
abundance: NA
CDR3nt: TGTGCCAGCAGGTACCGAAGCGGGAGCACAGATACGCAGTATTTT
CDR3aa: CASRYRSGSTDTQYF

v_gene: TRBV13
d_gene: TRBD2
j_gene: TRBJ2-1
abundance: NA
CDR3nt: TGTGCCAGCAGCATCCCCTCCCGAGCGGGAGTCCACAATGAGCAGTTCTTC
CDR3aa: CASSIPSRAGVHNEQFF

v_gene: TRBV25-1
d_gene: NA
j_gene: TRBJ2-1
abundance: once
CDR3nt: TGTGCCTCCTTAAGGTCCGGGAGCTCCTACAATGAGCAGTTCTTC
CDR3aa: CASLRSGSSYNEQFF

v_gene: TRBV25-1
d_gene: TRBD1
j_gene: TRBJ2-7
abundance: NA
CDR3nt: TGTGCCAGCAGTGCCTGGGACAGTTCCTACGAGCAGTACTTC
CDR3aa: CASSAWDSSYEQYF

v_gene: TRBV30
d_gene: TRBD1
j_gene: TRBJ2-7
abundance: once
CDR3nt: TGTGCCTGCGCAGGGACAGGGTTTGCCTACGAGCAGTACTTC
CDR3aa: CACAGTGFAYEQYF

v_gene: TRBV4-2
d_gene: NA
j_gene: TRBJ2-2
abundance: NA
CDR3nt: TGTGCCAGCAGCCAAGATCGTGGGGGGAAGGTGTACACCGGGGAGCTGTTTTTT
CDR3aa: CASSQDRGGKVYTGELFF

v_gene: TRBV12-5
d_gene: TRBD2
j_gene: TRBJ2-5
abundance: NA
CDR3nt: TGTGCTAGTGGTTCGACTAGCTTCGGGGAGACCCAGTACTTC
CDR3aa: CASGSTSFGETQYF

v_gene: TRBV2
d_gene: TRBD1
j_gene: TRBJ2-1
abundance: NA
CDR3nt: TGTGCCAGCAGTCCTGACAGGGGAGTTGGCGATGAGCAGTTCTTC
CDR3aa: CASSPDRGVGDEQFF

v_gene: TRBV28
d_gene: NA
j_gene: TRBJ1-5
abundance: NA
CDR3nt: TGTGCCAGTGATAGGCAGGCCAATCAGCCCCAGCATTTT
CDR3aa: CASDRQANQPQHF

v_gene: TRBV15
d_gene: NA
j_gene: TRBJ1-2
abundance: NA
CDR3nt: TGTGCCACCAGCAGAGAGGAGGATTCGGGGGAGGGAAGCTATGGCTACACCTTC
CDR3aa: CATSREEDSGEGSYGYTF

v_gene: TRBV4-1
d_gene: TRBD2
j_gene: TRBJ2-5
abundance: NA
CDR3nt: TGCGCCAGCAGCCAAGAATCGGGGGAGGGTCAAGAGACCCAGTACTTC
CDR3aa: CASSQESGEGQETQYF

v_gene: TRBV11-3
d_gene: TRBD1
j_gene: TRBJ2-1
abundance: NA
CDR3nt: TGTGCCAGCAGCAAACAGGGGGACAATGAGCAGTTCTTC
CDR3aa: CASSKQGDNEQFF

v_gene: TRBV19
d_gene: TRBD1
j_gene: TRBJ1-4
abundance: few
CDR3nt: TGTGCCAGTAGTATCCGGGACAGCTTTAATGAAAAACTGTTTTTT
CDR3aa: CASSIRDSFNEKLFF

v_gene: TRBV7-9
d_gene: TRBD1
j_gene: TRBJ2-5
abundance: NA
CDR3nt: TGTGCCAGCAGCTTACTGTACAGGGGGGAGACCCAGTACTTC
CDR3aa: CASSLLYRGETQYF

v_gene: TRBV28
d_gene: NA
j_gene: TRBJ1-1
abundance: NA
CDR3nt: TGTGCCAGCAGCCCCAGGACAGACAACACTGAAGCTTTCTTT
CDR3aa: CASSPRTDNTEAFF

v_gene: TRBV10-2
d_gene: NA
j_gene: TRBJ1-2
abundance: NA
CDR3nt: TGCGCCAGCGGGGGGGGCCCTCCTTTCTATGGCTACACCTTC
CDR3aa: CASGGGPPFYGYTF

v_gene: TRBV25-1
d_gene: TRBD2
j_gene: TRBJ2-7
abundance: NA
CDR3nt: TGTGCCAGCAGTGATGGGAGGGGAGAAGTCCCCACCTACGAGCAGTACTTC
CDR3aa: CASSDGRGEVPTYEQYF

v_gene: TRBV7-2
d_gene: TRBD2
j_gene: TRBJ2-5
abundance: NA
CDR3nt: TGTGCCAGCAGCTTAGCGCGGAGGACTAGCGGGCGAGCGGAGACCCAGTACTTC
CDR3aa: CASSLARRTSGRAETQYF

v_gene: TRBV27
d_gene: TRBD2
j_gene: TRBJ2-7
abundance: NA
CDR3nt: TGTGCCAGCACGCCCGGGACTAGCGGGAGGCCCTACGAGCAGTACTTC
CDR3aa: CASTPGTSGRPYEQYF

v_gene: TRBV5-1
d_gene: NA
j_gene: TRBJ1-4
abundance: NA
CDR3nt: TGCGCCAGCAGTGGGCAAACCCCTAATGAAAAACTGTTTTTT
CDR3aa: CASSGQTPNEKLFF

v_gene: TRBV5-4
d_gene: TRBD2
j_gene: TRBJ2-7
abundance: NA
CDR3nt: TGTGCCAGCAGCTTGGCCTGGACTAGCGGGAGGGCCGGGCCCTACGAGCAGTACTTC
CDR3aa: CASSLAWTSGRAGPYEQYF

v_gene: TRBV10-2
d_gene: NA
j_gene: TRBJ1-1
abundance: NA
CDR3nt: TGCGCCAGTCTGTATGCGCCGAACACTGAAGCTTTCTTT
CDR3aa: CASLYAPNTEAFF

v_gene: TRBV27
d_gene: NA
j_gene: TRBJ1-4
abundance: NA
CDR3nt: TGTGCCAGCAGTTTATTGGGACACAATAATGAAAAACTGTTTTTT
CDR3aa: CASSLLGHNNEKLFF

v_gene: TRBV7-9
d_gene: TRBD1
j_gene: TRBJ2-7
abundance: NA
CDR3nt: TGTGCCAGCAGCCCAGGACCCGGACAGGGGAGCTACGAGCAGTACTTC
CDR3aa: CASSPGPGQGSYEQYF

v_gene: TRBV11-2
d_gene: TRBD2
j_gene: TRBJ2-1
abundance: NA
CDR3nt: TGTGCCAGCAGCCTATTAGCGGGCTCCTACAATGAGCAGTTCTTC
CDR3aa: CASSLLAGSYNEQFF

v_gene: TRBV7-2
d_gene: NA
j_gene: TRBJ1-1
abundance: NA
CDR3nt: TGTGCCAGCAGCGGACTCGGGGTTTCGAACACTGAAGCTTTCTTT
CDR3aa: CASSGLGVSNTEAFF

v_gene: TRBV27
d_gene: NA
j_gene: TRBJ2-7
abundance: once
CDR3nt: TGTGCCAGCAGTGCAGGGTATAGGTCCTACGAGCAGTACTTC
CDR3aa: CASSAGYRSYEQYF

v_gene: TRBV6-4
d_gene: NA
j_gene: TRBJ2-7
abundance: NA
CDR3nt: TGTGCCAGCAGCTCTACCGGGTCCTCCTACGAGCAGTACTTC
CDR3aa: CASSSTGSSYEQYF

v_gene: TRBV10-1
d_gene: NA
j_gene: TRBJ2-7
abundance: once
CDR3nt: TGCGCCAGCAGTTCAGGACAGAAGAGCTCCTACGAGCAGTACTTC
CDR3aa: CASSSGQKSSYEQYF

v_gene: TRBV5-1
d_gene: TRBD1
j_gene: TRBJ1-1
abundance: once
CDR3nt: TGCGCCAGCAGCATACCAGGGGACAGGACTGAAGCTTTCTTT
CDR3aa: CASSIPGDRTEAFF

v_gene: TRBV5-8
d_gene: TRBD1
j_gene: TRBJ2-1
abundance: NA
CDR3nt: TGTGCCAGCAGCTTGTTAGGGACAGGGGGGAATGAGCAGTTCTTC
CDR3aa: CASSLLGTGGNEQFF

v_gene: TRBV20-1
d_gene: NA
j_gene: TRBJ1-2
abundance: NA
CDR3nt: TGCAGTCCCCGGGGTGACTATGGCTACACCTTC
CDR3aa: CSPRGDYGYTF

v_gene: TRBV14
d_gene: NA
j_gene: TRBJ2-7
abundance: NA
CDR3nt: TGTGCCAGCAGCCACTGGTCTATCAACTCCTACGAGCAGTACTTC
CDR3aa: CASSHWSINSYEQYF

v_gene: TRBV7-9
d_gene: NA
j_gene: TRBJ1-1
abundance: NA
CDR3nt: TGTGCCAGCAGCTTATCAGGGTTGGTGGCCACTGAAGCTTTCTTT
CDR3aa: CASSLSGLVATEAFF